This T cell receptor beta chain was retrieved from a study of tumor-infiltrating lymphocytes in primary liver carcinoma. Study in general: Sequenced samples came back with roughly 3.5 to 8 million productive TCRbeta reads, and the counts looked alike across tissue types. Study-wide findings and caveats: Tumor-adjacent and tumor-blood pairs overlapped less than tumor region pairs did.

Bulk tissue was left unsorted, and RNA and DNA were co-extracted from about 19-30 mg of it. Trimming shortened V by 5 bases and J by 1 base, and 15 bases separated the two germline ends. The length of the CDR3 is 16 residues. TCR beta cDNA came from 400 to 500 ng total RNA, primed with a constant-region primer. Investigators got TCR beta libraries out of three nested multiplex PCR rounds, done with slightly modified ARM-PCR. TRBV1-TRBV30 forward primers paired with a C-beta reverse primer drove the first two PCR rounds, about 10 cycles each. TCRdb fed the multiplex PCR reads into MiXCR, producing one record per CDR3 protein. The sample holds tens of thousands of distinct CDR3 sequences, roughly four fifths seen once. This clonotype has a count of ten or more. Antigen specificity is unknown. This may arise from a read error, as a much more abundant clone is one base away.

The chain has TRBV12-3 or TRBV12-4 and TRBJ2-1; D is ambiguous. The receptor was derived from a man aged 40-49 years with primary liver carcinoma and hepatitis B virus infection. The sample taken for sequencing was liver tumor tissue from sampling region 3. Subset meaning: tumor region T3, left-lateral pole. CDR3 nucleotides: TGTGCCAGCAGTCCTTTGCTCGGACGGTCCTACAATGAGCAGTTCTTC. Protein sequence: CASSPLLGRSYNEQFF.